Below, 32 T cell receptor beta chains from the same sample are listed, as sequenced in a study of blood T cell repertoires in COVID-19. Generated by immunoSEQ multiplex PCR, the TCRdb table keeps only in-frame clones and is missing some. This sample has fewer than 400,000 clones, with 85% found just once. The sequencing sample was made of peripheral blood. The receptors were gathered from a woman aged 18-29 years with acute or convalescent COVID-19.

CDR3 DNA sequence: TGTGCCAGCAGTCCCATTTGGACAGGGGGCGGTGGAAACACCATATATTTT. This sequence encodes CASSPIWTGGGGNTIYF. The J gene is TRBJ1-3, the V gene TRBV28, with TRBD1 identical over 11 bases. The CDR3 runs 17 residues. V dropped 5 bases and J dropped 3; count of bases not matched to a gene: 9. Germline V gene lookup returns CDR1 MDHEN and CDR2 SYDVKM.

The count of this clone is one. The chain uses TRBV19 and TRBJ1-5; D may be TRBD1 (5 bases). CDR1 and CDR2 (germline): LNHDA, SQIVND (reference sequence). V was shortened by 2 bases and J by 6 bases, with 11 bases between the two germline ends. The CDR3 covers 14 residues. The CDR3 coding sequence is TGTGCCAGTAGTATATCGCCGGGGGGTCAGCCCCAGCATTTT. Translation: CASSISPGGQPQHF.

This clone was recorded many times. The V call is TRBV18, the J call TRBJ2-5; the D gene is possibly TRBD2 (6 bases). Trimming took 3 bases from V and 3 from J, leaving 8 bases between them. CDR3 length equals 13 residues. Germline values: CDR1 KGHSH, CDR2 LQKENI. The CDR3 sequence is CASSPGLEETQYF. CDR3 DNA sequence: TGTGCCAGCTCACCGGGACTGGAAGAGACCCAGTACTTC.

V and J are TRBV13 and TRBJ2-7; unclear D gene. Trimming took 5 bases from V and 7 from J, leaving 15 bases between them. Germline V gene data show CDR1 as PRHDT and CDR2 as FYEKMQ (reference sequence). This CDR3 has 13 residues. The CDR3 is CASSPQNRPEQYF. The CDR3 coding sequence is TGTGCCAGCAGCCCCCAGAATCGTCCAGAGCAGTACTTC.

V and J are TRBV4-2 and TRBJ2-5; D may be TRBD2 (6 bases). V was pared by 0 bases and J by 5 bases, with 13 bases between. This CDR3 is 15 amino acids long. The germline V gene encodes CDR1 LGHNA and CDR2 YNFKEQ. CDR3 protein: CASSQERSGRETQYF. In DNA, the CDR3 is TGTGCCAGCAGCCAAGAGAGGTCGGGGAGGGAGACCCAGTACTTC.

The chain uses TRBV29-1 and TRBJ1-2; TRBD1 aligns across 8 bases. CDR1 and CDR2 from the germline V gene are SQVTM and ANQGSEA. The trim removed 3 bases at V and 6 bases at J, leaving 9 bases unmatched. There are 14 residues in the CDR3. CDR3 sequence: CSVDFSLTGDGYTF. DNA of the CDR3: TGCAGCGTTGATTTCTCCCTGACAGGGGATGGCTACACCTTC.

The chain uses TRBV28 and TRBJ2-1; D may be TRBD2 (6 bases). V lost 6 bases and J 7 bases, leaving 13 bases between the germline ends. Germline CDR1 is MDHEN and CDR2 is SYDVKM. The CDR3 has 13 residues. The CDR3: CASRLGRLNEQFF. The CDR3 DNA is TGTGCCAGCAGGCTCGGGAGATTGAATGAGCAGTTCTTC.

The V gene is TRBV7-3, the J gene TRBJ2-2; TRBD1 matches 10 bases. V lost 4 bases and J lost 0; bases outside the gene matches: 5. Per the germline V gene, CDR1 is SGHTA and CDR2 is FQGTGA. This CDR3 is 17 amino acids long. The CDR3 nucleotides read TGTGCCAGCAGCTCTAGACAGGGGGCGGCGAACACCGGGGAGCTGTTTTTT. Protein product: CASSSRQGAANTGELFF.

The CDR3 nucleotides read TGTGCCAGCAGTGAAACATCTGGCTACACCTTC. Translation gives CASSETSGYTF. The chain carries TRBV6-1 and TRBJ1-2; no clear D gene. Germline V lookup: CDR1 MNHNS, CDR2 SASEGT. The V and J ends lost 2 bases and 7 bases respectively, with 5 bases between them. CDR3 size: 11 residues.

This clone was seen once. The chain employs TRBV7-9 and TRBJ1-1; no clear D gene. Germline V CDR1 and CDR2: SEHNR, FQNEAQ (reference sequence). The V and J ends lost 7 bases and 11 bases respectively, with 20 bases between them. The CDR3 is 13 amino acids. Here the CDR3 DNA reads TGTGCCAGCAACCAGGAGGTCGGCTTAGATGCTTTCTTT. Translating gives CASNQEVGLDAFF.

This clone has just one count. The chain recombines TRBV5-6 with TRBJ1-1; TRBD1 is a possible D gene (6 bases). The CDR3 contains 15 residues. CDR1 is SGHDT and CDR2 is YYEEEE in the germline V gene. Deletions cut 0 bases from V and 5 bases from J, with 14 bases between. CDR3 bases: TGTGCCAGCAGCTTGGGGACACAGGGAGGGACTGAAGCTTTCTTT. It encodes CASSLGTQGGTEAFF.

This clone was seen just once. This chain links TRBV21-1 with TRBJ2-1; the D call TRBD2 from the table was never checked on the DNA. TRBV21-1 is classified as a pseudogene. The CDR3 extends over 13 amino acids. CDR3 nucleotide sequence: TGTGCCAGCGTGACCGGGACTCTCCGTGAGCAGTTCTTC. Translation: CASVTGTLREQFF.

The V and J genes are TRBV9 and TRBJ2-5, with 9 bases identical to TRBD2. The CDR3 is 14 amino acids. The J segment lost 4 bases and the V segment lost 3 bases, leaving 4 bases of the junction unmatched. Germline loops: CDR1 SGDLS, CDR2 YYNGEE. CDR3 protein: CASSAGLAPETQYF. CDR3 coding DNA: TGTGCCAGCAGCGCCGGACTAGCGCCAGAGACCCAGTACTTC.

The gene calls are TRBV5-1 and TRBJ2-3; 7 positions match TRBD2. V was pared by 4 bases and J by 4 bases, with 6 bases of the junction left unmatched. From germline, CDR1 is SGHRS and CDR2 YFSETQ. This CDR3 has 14 residues. The DNA for the CDR3 is TGCGCCAGCAGCCAGATGGGGGGGGCAGATACGCAGTATTTT. This gives the protein CASSQMGGADTQYF.

V gene TRBV28 combines with J gene TRBJ2-5; the D gene is possibly TRBD2 (6 bases). This CDR3 spans 14 amino acids. Germline lookup yields CDR1 MDHEN and CDR2 SYDVKM. Trimming stripped 7 bases from V and 1 base from J, with 13 bases between. CDR3 bases: TGTGCCAGCACCCTGGGAGGTCTCCAAGAGACCCAGTACTTC. Residues: CASTLGGLQETQYF.

V and J are TRBV21-1 and TRBJ1-5; the table names TRBD1, a call not compared with the DNA. TRBV21-1 is described as a pseudogene. This CDR3 comprises 13 residues. In DNA form, the CDR3 reads TGTGCCAGCAGCATCCATAGCAATCAGCCCCAGCATTTT. The encoded protein is CASSIHSNQPQHF.

This rearrangement joins TRBV12-5 to TRBJ2-3, with a weak D call TRBD1 (5 bases). CDR1 LGHNT and CDR2 FRNRAP come from the germline V gene. Between the trimmed V and J ends, which lost 6 bases and 4 bases, there was a span of 11 bases. The CDR3 has 13 residues. For the CDR3, the DNA is TGTGCTAGTGGCTTCCAGGGCGCAGATACGCAGTATTTT. Amino acid sequence: CASGFQGADTQYF.

CDR3 nucleotide sequence: TGTGCCAGCAGTGAAGGCCTGAGCTCCTACAATGAGCAGTTCTTC. Protein sequence: CASSEGLSSYNEQFF. This chain uses TRBV2 with TRBJ2-1; D unclear. In germline, CDR1 is SNHLY, CDR2 FYNNEI. V lost 1 base to trimming and J lost 0 bases, with 7 bases between them. This CDR3 comprises 15 residues. Looking up the rest from reference TRBV2 and TRBJ2-1 gives the full variable domain: EPEVTQTPSHQVTQMGQEVILRCVPISNHLYFYWYRQILGQKVEFLVSFYNNEISEKSEIFDDQFSVERPDGSNFTLKIRSTKLEDSAMYFCASSEGLSSYNEQFFGPGTRLTVL.

The J gene is TRBJ1-3, the V gene TRBV7-8; D ambiguous. V was trimmed by 1 base and J by 0 bases, leaving 4 bases between them. The germline V gene has CDR1 SGHVS and CDR2 FQNEAQ. The CDR3 has 14 residues. This chain's CDR3 is CASSLGGSGNTIYF. The CDR3 DNA follows: TGTGCCAGCAGCTTAGGAGGCTCTGGAAACACCATATATTTT.

The V gene is TRBV10-2, the J gene TRBJ1-1; no clear D. From germline, CDR1 is WSHSY and CDR2 SAAADI. With 7 bases removed from V and 0 bases from J, the gap between germline ends came to 12 bases. The CDR3 covers 14 residues. The CDR3 reads CASTRGEMNTEAFF. CDR3 bases: TGCGCCAGCACCCGAGGAGAGATGAACACTGAAGCTTTCTTT.

The rearrangement joins TRBV19 to TRBJ2-1, with 10 nucleotides matching TRBD2. The CDR3 runs to 15 residues. Trimming cost V 1 base and J 12 bases; bases outside gene matches: 9. Germline V gives CDR1 LNHDA, CDR2 SQIVND (reference sequence). CDR3 coding DNA: TGTGCCAGTAGTATAGTCCTAGCGGGAGAGGACGGGCAGTTCTTC. Translating gives CASSIVLAGEDGQFF.

This rearrangement joins TRBV3-1 (or the pseudogene TRBV3-2) to TRBJ2-1; TRBD2 matches 7 bases. V gave up 4 bases and J gave up 0 bases; unmatched junction bases: 9. Looked up from germline, CDR1 is LGHDT and CDR2 is YNNKEL (reference sequence). The CDR3 sequence is 17 residues long. CDR3 coding DNA: TGTGCCAGCAGCCTCCGAGCGGGAACGAGCTCCTACAATGAGCAGTTCTTC. Translated: CASSLRAGTSSYNEQFF.

This sequence joins TRBV3-1 (or the pseudogene TRBV3-2) and TRBJ2-1; D possibly corresponds to TRBD2 (5 bases). The length of the CDR3 is 15 residues. Germline CDR1 and CDR2: LGHDT and YNNKEL (reference sequence). V lost 2 bases, J lost 4 bases, and 12 bases lay in between. CDR3 loop: CASSQPGLLYNEQFF. Here the CDR3 DNA reads TGTGCCAGCAGCCAACCCGGACTGCTTTACAATGAGCAGTTCTTC.

This clone has just one count. The chain is built from TRBV11-2 and TRBJ2-2; 8 positions match TRBD1. This CDR3 comprises 14 residues. With V trimmed by 5 bases and J by 6 bases, 5 bases remained unmatched. Germline assignment: CDR1 SGHAT and CDR2 FQNNGV. This chain's CDR3 is CASSLDRGSGELFF. The CDR3 nucleotides read TGTGCCAGCAGCCTCGACAGGGGATCCGGGGAGCTGTTTTTT. The full variable domain, in which reference TRBV11-2 and TRBJ2-2 provide the parts outside the CDR3, is EAGVAQSPRYKIIEKRQSVAFWCNPISGHATLYWYQQILGQGPKLLIQFQNNGVVDDSQLPKDRFSAERLKGVDSTLKIQPAKLEDSAVYLCASSLDRGSGELFFGEGSRLTVL.

This rearrangement joins TRBV28 to TRBJ1-2; TRBD1 is a possible D gene (6 bases). This CDR3 spans 14 amino acids. Germline V gene lookup returns CDR1 MDHEN and CDR2 SYDVKM. Deletions cut 5 bases from V and 7 bases from J, with 17 bases between. CDR3 protein: CASSVTSDSAGYTF. The CDR3 nucleotides are TGTGCCAGCAGTGTAACCTCGGACAGCGCTGGCTACACCTTC.

This clone was recorded only once. The chain combines TRBV5-1 with TRBJ2-1, with D maybe TRBD2 (5 bases). Trimming cost V 4 bases and J 9 bases, with 14 bases left between them. The CDR3 covers 13 residues. Germline CDR1 and CDR2: SGHRS and YFSETQ. CDR3 bases: TGCGCCAGCAGCACGGAAGGAGGTACTGAGCAGTTCTTC. Its protein product is CASSTEGGTEQFF. Full variable domain (remainder filled in from reference TRBV5-1 and TRBJ2-1): KAGVTQTPRYLIKTRGQQVTLSCSPISGHRSVSWYQQTPGQGLQFLFEYFSETQRNKGNFPGRFSGRQFSNSRSEMNVSTLELGDSALYLCASSTEGGTEQFFGPGTRLTVL.

This clone was counted between two and nine times. The rearrangement uses TRBV28 and TRBJ2-4; 7 nucleotides agree with TRBD1. The J segment lost 5 bases and the V segment lost 6 bases, leaving 10 bases of the junction unmatched. Per germline, CDR1 MDHEN and CDR2 SYDVKM. This CDR3 spans 15 amino acids. CDR3 bases: TGTGCCAGCAGAACGAGCCGGGACAGTCAAAACATTCAGTACTTC. This encodes CASRTSRDSQNIQYF.

The chain uses TRBV6-5 and TRBJ1-3; the D gene is possibly TRBD1 (5 bases). In germline, CDR1 is MNHEY, CDR2 SVGAGI. Trimming removed 6 bases from V and 4 bases from J, with 13 bases in between. The CDR3 covers 14 residues. In DNA, the CDR3 is TGTGCCAGCAGCCTGACAGAGAACGGAAACACCATATATTTT. Translating gives CASSLTENGNTIYF.

The chain recombines TRBV19 with TRBJ1-2; 8 bases match TRBD1. This CDR3 is built from 16 residues. J gave up 1 base and V 1 base, and 5 bases lay outside the gene matches. Germline V gene sequence: CDR1 LNHDA, CDR2 SQIVND (reference sequence). The CDR3 region is CASSIGRGQDNYGYTF. In DNA form, the CDR3 reads TGTGCCAGTAGTATAGGGAGGGGACAGGATAACTATGGCTACACCTTC. The whole variable domain, filled in from reference TRBV19 and TRBJ1-2, reads DGGITQSPKYLFRKEGQNVTLSCEQNLNHDAMYWYRQDPGQGLRLIYYSQIVNDFQKGDIAEGYSVSREKKESFPLTVTSAQKNPTAFYLCASSIGRGQDNYGYTFGSGTRLTVV.

The chain couples TRBV6-1 to TRBJ1-3; no firm D call. The V and J ends lost 1 base and 1 base respectively, with 8 bases between them. Germline CDR1 reads MNHNS; CDR2 reads SASEGT. The CDR3 runs to 15 residues. CDR3 loop: CASSEDGGSGNTIYF. The DNA of the CDR3 is TGTGCCAGCAGTGAAGATGGAGGATCTGGAAACACCATATATTTT.

This chain uses TRBV12-5 with TRBJ1-5, with D possibly TRBD1 on 6 matching bases. Germline CDR1 reads LGHNT; CDR2 reads FRNRAP. With 0 bases removed from V and 2 bases from J, the gap between germline ends came to 14 bases. The CDR3 consists of 17 residues. CDR3 nucleotide sequence: TGTGCTAGTGGTTTGGTAACTCAGGCAGGGGGCAATCAGCCCCAGCATTTT. As protein: CASGLVTQAGGNQPQHF.

This chain links TRBV6-6 with TRBJ1-1, with a possible D match to TRBD1 (6 bases). The V gene's germline CDR1 is MNHNY and CDR2 SVGAGI (reference sequence). V dropped 3 bases and J dropped 6 bases, with 14 bases sitting between them. The CDR3 extends over 14 amino acids. This chain's CDR3 is CASSYRGMWSEAFF. For the CDR3, the DNA is TGTGCCAGCAGTTATAGGGGGATGTGGTCTGAAGCTTTCTTT.